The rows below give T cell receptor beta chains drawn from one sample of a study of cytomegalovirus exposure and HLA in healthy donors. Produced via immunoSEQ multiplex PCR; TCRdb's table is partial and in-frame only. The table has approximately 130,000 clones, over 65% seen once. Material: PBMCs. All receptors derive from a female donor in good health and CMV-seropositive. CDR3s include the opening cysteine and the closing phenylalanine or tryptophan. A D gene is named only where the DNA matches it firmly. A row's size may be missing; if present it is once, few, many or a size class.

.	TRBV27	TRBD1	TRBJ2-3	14	TGTGCCAGCAGTTTAGGACAGGGCCCAGATACGCAGTATTTT	CASSLGQGPDTQYF
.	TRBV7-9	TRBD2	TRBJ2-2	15	TGTGCCAGCAGCTTAGACGGGAGGGGTACCGGGGAGCTGTTTTTT	CASSLDGRGTGELFF
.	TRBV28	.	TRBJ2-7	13	TGTGCCAGTGGCGGCAGTCCCTCCTACGAGCAGTACTTC	CASGGSPSYEQYF
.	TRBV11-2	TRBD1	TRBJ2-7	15	TGTGCCAGCAGCGTAGGACAGGGGGGTACCTACGAGCAGTACTTC	CASSVGQGGTYEQYF
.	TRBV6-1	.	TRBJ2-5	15	TGTGCCAGCAGCCAAGACAGCCTAAGGGGAGAGACCCAGTACTTC	CASSQDSLRGETQYF
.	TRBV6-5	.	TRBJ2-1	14	TGTGCCAGCAGCCCAGGGACACGAGACAATGAGCAGTTCTTC	CASSPGTRDNEQFF
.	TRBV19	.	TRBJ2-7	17	TGTGCCAGTAGTATTAAACCATCTAGTAACAGGGCGTCCGAGCAGTACTTC	CASSIKPSSNRASEQYF
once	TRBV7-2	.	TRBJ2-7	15	TGTGCCAGCAGCTTCCAGAGCGGAGGCTCCTACGAGCAGTACTTC	CASSFQSGGSYEQYF
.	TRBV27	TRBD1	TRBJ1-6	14	TGTGCCAGCAGGATACAGGGGGTTGGCTCACCCCTCCACTTT	CASRIQGVGSPLHF
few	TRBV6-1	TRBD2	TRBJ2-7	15	TGTGCCAGCAGTGCCGGACTAGCGGGAACCTACGAGCAGTACTTC	CASSAGLAGTYEQYF
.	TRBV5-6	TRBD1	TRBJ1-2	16	TGTGCCAGCTCGTATTCGACAGGGGCCAGTAACTATGGCTACACCTTC	CASSYSTGASNYGYTF
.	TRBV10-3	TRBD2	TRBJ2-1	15	TGTGCCATCAGTGATACCGGGACTAGCTACGGTGAGCAGTTCTTC	CAISDTGTSYGEQFF
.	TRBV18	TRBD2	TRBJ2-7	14	TGTGCCAGCTCATCCACTAGCGGGACCTACGAGCAGTACTTC	CASSSTSGTYEQYF
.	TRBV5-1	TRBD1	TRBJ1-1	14	TGCGCCAGCAGTTCCGGGACAGGTAAAACTGAAGCTTTCTTT	CASSSGTGKTEAFF
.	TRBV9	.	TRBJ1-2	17	TGTGCCAGCAGCGTAGCTCAACCATTCGACAGGTCGGATGGCTACACCTTC	CASSVAQPFDRSDGYTF
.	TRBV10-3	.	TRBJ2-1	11	TGTGCCATCAGTGAGGGGAGTGAGCAGTTCTTC	CAISEGSEQFF
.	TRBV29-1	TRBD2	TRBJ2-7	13	TGCAGCGTTGGACTAGCGAGCTCCTACGAGCAGTACTTC	CSVGLASSYEQYF
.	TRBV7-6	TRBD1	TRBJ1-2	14	TGTGCCAGCAGCTTAGAGAGGACAGGGCCCCCCTACACCTTC	CASSLERTGPPYTF
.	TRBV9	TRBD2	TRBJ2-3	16	TGTGCCAGCAGCGGGGGACTAGCGGGGGGCACAGATACGCAGTATTTT	CASSGGLAGGTDTQYF
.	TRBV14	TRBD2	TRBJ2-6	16	TGTGCCAGCAGCCAAGAAGCGGGGCCGAGGGCCAACGTCCTGACTTTC	CASSQEAGPRANVLTF
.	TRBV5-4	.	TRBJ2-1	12	TGTGCCAGCAGCTTTCCCAACAATGAGCAGTTCTTC	CASSFPNNEQFF
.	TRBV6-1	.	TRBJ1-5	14	TGTGCCAGCAGTGAAGTAGATAGCAATCAGCCCCAGCATTTT	CASSEVDSNQPQHF
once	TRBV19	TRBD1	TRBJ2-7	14	TGTGCCAGTAGTATAGGACAGGGGGTCTACGAGCAGTACTTC	CASSIGQGVYEQYF
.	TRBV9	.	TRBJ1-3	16	TGTGCCAGCAGCGTAGATGACTTGGCCTCTGGAAACACCATATATTTT	CASSVDDLASGNTIYF
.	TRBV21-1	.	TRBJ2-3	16	TGTGCCAGCAGCAAATTCCAACTAGCGGGAGGAGATACGCAGTATTTT	CASSKFQLAGGDTQYF
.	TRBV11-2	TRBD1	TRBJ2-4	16	TGTGCCAGCAGCTTTAGCACAGGGGGAGTGTTGAACATTCAGTACTTC	CASSFSTGGVLNIQYF
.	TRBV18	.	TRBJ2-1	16	TGTGCCAGCTCACCACCCCCAGGTAGCTCCTACAATGAGCAGTTCTTC	CASSPPPGSSYNEQFF
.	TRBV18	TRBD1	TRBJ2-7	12	TGTGCCAGCTCACTGTACAGGGGCGAGCAGTACTTC	CASSLYRGEQYF
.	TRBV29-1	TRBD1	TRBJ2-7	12	TGCAGCGTCAGGACAGGCATTGAAGAGCAGTACTTC	CSVRTGIEEQYF
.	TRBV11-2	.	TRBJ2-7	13	TGTGCCAGCAAGGAGGGGTCAACGTACGAGCAGTACTTC	CASKEGSTYEQYF
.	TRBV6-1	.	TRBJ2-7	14	TGTGCCAGCAAGACAGTGGAAAGCTCCTACGAGCAGTACTTC	CASKTVESSYEQYF
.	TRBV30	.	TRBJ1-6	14	TGTGCCTGCTCGAGGGATTCCTATAATTCACCCCTCCACTTT	CACSRDSYNSPLHF
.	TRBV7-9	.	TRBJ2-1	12	TGTGCCAGCAGCCCCTTAGGGGATGAGCAGTTCTTC	CASSPLGDEQFF
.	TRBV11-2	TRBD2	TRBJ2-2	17	TGTGCCAGCAGCTATACTAGCGGGAGGTCCAACACCGGGGAGCTGTTTTTT	CASSYTSGRSNTGELFF
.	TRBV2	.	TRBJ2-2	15	TGTGCCAGCAGTGTAATAAGCGGGAACACCGGGGAGCTGTTTTTT	CASSVISGNTGELFF
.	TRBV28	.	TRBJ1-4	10	TGTGCCAGCGGCAATGAAAAACTGTTTTTT	CASGNEKLFF
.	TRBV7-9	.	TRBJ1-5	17	TGTGCCAGCAGCTCGGGGTACTCCCAAAATTCGGGTCAGCCCCAGCATTTT	CASSSGYSQNSGQPQHF
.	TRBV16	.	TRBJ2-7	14	TGTGCCAGCAGCCATTGGGACATCTCCTACGAGCAGTACTTC	CASSHWDISYEQYF
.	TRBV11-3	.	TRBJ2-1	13	TGTGCCAGCAGCCCCCGACAGGGAGGCGAGCAGTTCTTC	CASSPRQGGEQFF
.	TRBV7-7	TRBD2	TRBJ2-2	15	TGTGCCAGCAGCTTTTCGGGACTAGATGCCGGGGAGCTGTTTTTT	CASSFSGLDAGELFF
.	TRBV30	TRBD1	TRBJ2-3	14	TGTGCCTGGAGCCGGGACAGGGGCACAGATACGCAGTATTTT	CAWSRDRGTDTQYF
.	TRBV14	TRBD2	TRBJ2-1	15	TGTGCCAGCAGCCAGACTAGCGGGAGTATAAATGAGCAGTTCTTC	CASSQTSGSINEQFF
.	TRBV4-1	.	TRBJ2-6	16	TGCGCCAGCAGCCAAGTACCAGGGGCTGGGGCCAACGTCCTGACTTTC	CASSQVPGAGANVLTF
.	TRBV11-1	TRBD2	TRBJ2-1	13	TGTGCCATCAATGGGCGGGGGTACAATGAGCAGTTCTTC	CAINGRGYNEQFF